Sequencing of this T cell receptor (beta chain) was carried out in a study of T cells in Graves' hyperthyroidism and ophthalmopathy. Study-wide points: The model's output predicted ophthalmopathy at a median of 6.5 months prior to onset. A model built on 13 V-J features separated ophthalmopathy from stable hyperthyroidism.

The PBMCs studied were ones that came from about 9.9 ml fresh peripheral blood. The table lists this clonotype with a few counts. What it binds is not known. There are 16 residues in the CDR3. With 0 bases removed from V and 0 bases from J, the gap between germline ends came to 9 bases. Germline CDR1 and CDR2: DFQATT and SNEGSKA (reference sequence). Amplified TCR beta CDR3 regions derived from RNA transcripts. The TCR CDR3 was amplified in a first-round RT-PCR using the HTBI primer set. From the multiplex PCR reads, TCRdb called clonotypes with MiXCR, one entry per CDR3 protein. This sample has more than 450,000 distinct CDR3 sequences, with less than 20% found just once.

The origin of this receptor is a man between 40 and 49 years old with Graves' ophthalmopathy. This chain links TRBV20-1 with TRBJ2-6; D gene uncertain. Sequenced sample: blood. CDR3 nucleotide sequence: TGCAGTGCTAGAGACGGCAGACCCTCTGGGGCCAACGTCCTGACTTTC. This encodes CSARDGRPSGANVLTF.